This TCR beta chain was sequenced during a study of OX40 agonist ivuxolimab in advanced cancers. Background on the study: With ivuxolimab, an agonistic anti-OX40 (CD134) antibody, patients were treated. The eligibility criteria allowed prior anti-PD-1, anti-PD-L1 or anti-CTLA-4 therapy, and around 40% had some. The study's findings and limits: Partly responding patients at 0.1-3.0 mg/kg showed some of the smallest clonal expansion.

Some clones are missing from TCRdb's copy, which holds only in-frame ones; the method was immunoSEQ multiplex PCR. Of around 58,000 clones listed, roughly 86% were seen once; the top ten hold about 13%. This CDR3 is 12 amino acids long. CDR1 and CDR2 from the germline V gene are MGHRA and YSYEKL. V gave up 4 bases and J gave up 7 bases; unmatched junction bases: 4. A note on this clone: Antigen unknown.

The sequence was collected from an adult with an advanced solid tumor such as melanoma, head and neck, liver or kidney cancer. The specimen comprised CD4+ or CD8+ T cells sorted from blood, sampled in a trial of the OX40 agonist ivuxolimab. The V call is TRBV4-1, the J call TRBJ2-7; 7 bases agree with TRBD1. The CDR3 DNA reads TGCGCCAGCAGCCCTCAGGGGGATGAGCAGTACTTC. It is translated as CASSPQGDEQYF.